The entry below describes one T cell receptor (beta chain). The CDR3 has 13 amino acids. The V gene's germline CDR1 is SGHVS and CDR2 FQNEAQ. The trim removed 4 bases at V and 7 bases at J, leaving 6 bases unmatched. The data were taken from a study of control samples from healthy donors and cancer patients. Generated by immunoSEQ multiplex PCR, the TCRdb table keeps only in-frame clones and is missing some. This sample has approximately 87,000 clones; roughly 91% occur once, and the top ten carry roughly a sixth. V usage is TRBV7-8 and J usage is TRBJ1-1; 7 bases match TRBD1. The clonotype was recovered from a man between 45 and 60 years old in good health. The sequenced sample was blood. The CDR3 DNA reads TGTGCCAGCAGCTCACAGGGGCCGAATGAAGCTTTCTTT. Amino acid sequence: CASSSQGPNEAFF.